Included here is one T cell receptor (beta chain) sequence, with context. The target antigen is unknown. This specimen belongs to a study of T cells in localized non-small cell lung cancer. General observations from the study: The tumor had only one region sequenced, so heterogeneity remains possible.

The V gene lost 4 bases and the J gene lost 7 bases, with 19 bases spanning the gap. Per germline, CDR1 WNHNN and CDR2 SYGVQD (reference sequence). The CDR3 consists of 16 residues. Using immunoSEQ multiplex PCR, the repertoire was profiled, and TCRdb retains in-frame clones only, with some absent. The sample has 23,000 or so clones; around 85% are singletons. The starting material was peripheral blood, obtained before any cancer treatment. The source of this sequence is a woman aged 40 to 75 with stage I lung adenocarcinoma. The genes are TRBV10-1 and TRBJ1-4; D is unclear. Here the CDR3 reads CASSAAFYRGIEKLFF. CDR3 in DNA: TGCGCCAGCAGTGCGGCCTTTTACAGAGGAATTGAAAAACTGTTTTTT.